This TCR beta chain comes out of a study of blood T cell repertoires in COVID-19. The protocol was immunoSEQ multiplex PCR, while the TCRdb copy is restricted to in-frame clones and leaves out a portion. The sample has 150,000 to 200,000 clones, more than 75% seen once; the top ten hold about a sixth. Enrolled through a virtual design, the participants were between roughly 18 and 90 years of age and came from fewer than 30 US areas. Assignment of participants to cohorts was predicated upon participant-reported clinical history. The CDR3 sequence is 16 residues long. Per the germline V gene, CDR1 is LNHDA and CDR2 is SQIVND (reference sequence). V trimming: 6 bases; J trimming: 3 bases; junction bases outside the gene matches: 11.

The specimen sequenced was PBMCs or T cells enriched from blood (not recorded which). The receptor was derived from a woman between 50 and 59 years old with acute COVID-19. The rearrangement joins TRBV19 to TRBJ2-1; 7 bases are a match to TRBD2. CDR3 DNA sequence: TGTGCCAGTAGCGGCCCTGGGGGGGTCCTCTACAATGAGCAGTTCTTC. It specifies CASSGPGGVLYNEQFF.